This T cell receptor beta chain was recorded in a study of T cell responses to AZD1222 COVID-19 vaccine. Whole-study results and caveats: White British ancestry dominated among donors, who included more females, and clonal diversity was possibly underestimated. Every sample of the repertoires postdated the peak T cell response.

Comments on this clone: The antigen is unknown.

Only in-frame clones appear in the TCRdb table, and some are missing; sequencing was by immunoSEQ multiplex PCR. The sample includes 60,000 to 65,000 clones, around three quarters of them seen just once. The TCR was taken from an adult in good health. Sequencing was performed on peripheral blood, taken on day 0 of AZD1222 vaccination.

The DNA for the CDR3 is TGTGCCAGCAGCTTAGGAGGGGACCTCTCTGGAAACACCATATATTTT. Protein product: CASSLGGDLSGNTIYF. The chain links TRBV11-3 to TRBJ1-3; D possibly corresponds to TRBD1 (5 bases). The CDR3 contains 16 residues. The ends were cut back, 1 base at V and 0 bases at J, with 10 bases in the middle. In germline, CDR1 is SGHNT, CDR2 YENEEA.